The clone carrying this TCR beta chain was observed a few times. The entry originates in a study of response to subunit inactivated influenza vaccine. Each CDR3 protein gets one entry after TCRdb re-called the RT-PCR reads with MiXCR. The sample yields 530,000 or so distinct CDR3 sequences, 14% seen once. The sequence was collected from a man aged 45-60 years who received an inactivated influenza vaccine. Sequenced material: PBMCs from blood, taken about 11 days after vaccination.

CDR3 sequence: CASSQGGSLGANEKLFF. The DNA of the CDR3 is TGCGCCAGCAGCCAAGGCGGCTCCCTCGGGGCTAATGAAAAACTGTTTTTT. The chain is built from TRBV4-3 and TRBJ1-4; D not certain. Trimming removed 1 base from V and 3 bases from J, with 15 bases in between. CDR3 length: 17 amino acids. Germline V gives CDR1 LGHNA, CDR2 YSLEER.